This TCR beta chain is from a study of cytomegalovirus exposure and HLA in healthy donors. Study-level background: Unique TCRs from HLA-typed donors, around 79 million of them, were held in an early data release.

The CDR3 has 15 amino acids. The germline V and J ends were trimmed by 4 bases and 2 bases, with 13 bases remaining between them. CDR1 MGHRA and CDR2 YSYEKL come from the germline V gene. Both 60 Vbeta primers and 13 Jbeta primers went into the PCR. Assay used: immunoSEQ multiplex PCR; TCRdb lists only in-frame clones, some missing. The sample lists roughly 130,000 clones, 70% to 75% seen once, with roughly 2.1% in the top ten. The receptor was isolated from a woman in her thirties or forties in good health and CMV-seropositive. Sequenced input: PBMCs. The rearrangement links TRBV4-1 to TRBJ2-3; no firm D call. In DNA form, the CDR3 reads TGCGCCAGCAGCCGGGTGGGCTCCCTCACAGATACGCAGTATTTT. Protein: CASSRVGSLTDTQYF.